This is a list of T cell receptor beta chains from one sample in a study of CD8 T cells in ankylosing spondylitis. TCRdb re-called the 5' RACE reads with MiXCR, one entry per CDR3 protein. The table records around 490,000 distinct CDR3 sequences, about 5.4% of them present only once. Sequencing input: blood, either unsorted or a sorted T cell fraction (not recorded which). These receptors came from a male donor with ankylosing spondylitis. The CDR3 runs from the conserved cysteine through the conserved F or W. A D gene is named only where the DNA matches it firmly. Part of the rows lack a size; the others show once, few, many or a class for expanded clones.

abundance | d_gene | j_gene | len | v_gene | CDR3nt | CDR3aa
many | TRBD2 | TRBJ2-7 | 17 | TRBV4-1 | TGCGCCAGCAGGAAAGAAAGGGGTAGCGGGAGAGCATACGAGCAGTACTTC | CASRKERGSGRAYEQYF
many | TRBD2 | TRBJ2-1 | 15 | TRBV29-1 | TGCAGCGCTAGGACTAGCGGGAGCATCTACAATGAGCAGTTCTTC | CSARTSGSIYNEQFF
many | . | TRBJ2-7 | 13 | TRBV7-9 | TGTGCCAGCAGCTTCGCACAGGGACGCGAGCAGTACTTC | CASSFAQGREQYF
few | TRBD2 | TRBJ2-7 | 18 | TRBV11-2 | TGTGCCAGCAGCTTAGAACCCCATTGGCGGGAGCTAGTCCACGAGCAGTACTTC | CASSLEPHWRELVHEQYF
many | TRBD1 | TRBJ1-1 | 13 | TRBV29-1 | TGCAGCGTGCCGGGACAGGGGGCTGGAGAAGCTTTCTTT | CSVPGQGAGEAFF
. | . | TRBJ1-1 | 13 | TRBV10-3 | TGTGCCATCAGGGAAGACGGGGAGACTGAAGCTTTCTTT | CAIREDGETEAFF
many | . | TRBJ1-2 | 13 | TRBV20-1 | TGCAGTGCTAGAGTTGGGGACGGTACCGGCTACACCTTC | CSARVGDGTGYTF
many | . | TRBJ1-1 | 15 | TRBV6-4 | TGTGCCAGCAGCAGGGTCGGGGGGATGAACACTGAAGCTTTCTTT | CASSRVGGMNTEAFF
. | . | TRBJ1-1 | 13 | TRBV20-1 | TGCAGTGCTAGTCCCAGGAGGTACCAGGAAGCTTTCTTT | CSASPRRYQEAFF
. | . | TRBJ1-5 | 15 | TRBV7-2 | TGTGCCAGCAGCTTACAGGATGCGCGTAGCCAGCCCCAGCATTTT | CASSLQDARSQPQHF
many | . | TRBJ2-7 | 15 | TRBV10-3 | TGTGCCATCAGTGGAACAGGATCGCGCTCCTACGAGCAGTACTTC | CAISGTGSRSYEQYF
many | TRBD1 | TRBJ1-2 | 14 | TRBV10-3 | TGTGCCATCTCCTTGGGACAGGGTGACTATGGCTACACCTTC | CAISLGQGDYGYTF
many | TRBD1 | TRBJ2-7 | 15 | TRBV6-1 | TGTGCCAGCAGTCCGGACAGGGGGCACTCCTACGAGCAGTACTTC | CASSPDRGHSYEQYF
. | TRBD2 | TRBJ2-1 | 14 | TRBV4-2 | TGTGCCAGCAGCCCGAGACTAGCGGGATATGAGCAGTTCTTC | CASSPRLAGYEQFF
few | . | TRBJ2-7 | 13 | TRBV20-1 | TGCAGTGCCACCCCTCCGGGAGCCTACGAGCAGTACTTC | CSATPPGAYEQYF